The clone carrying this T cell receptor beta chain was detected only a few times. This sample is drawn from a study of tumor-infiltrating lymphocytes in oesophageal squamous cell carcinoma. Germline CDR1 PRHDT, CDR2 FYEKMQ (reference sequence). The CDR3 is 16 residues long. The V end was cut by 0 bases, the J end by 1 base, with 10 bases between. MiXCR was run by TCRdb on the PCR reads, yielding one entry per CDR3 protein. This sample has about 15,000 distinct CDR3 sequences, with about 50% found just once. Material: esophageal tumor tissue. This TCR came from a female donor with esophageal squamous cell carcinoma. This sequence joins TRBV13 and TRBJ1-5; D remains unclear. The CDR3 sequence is CASSLGGGRSNQPQHF. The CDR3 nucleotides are TGTGCCAGCAGCTTAGGGGGAGGCCGGAGCAATCAGCCCCAGCATTTT.